This is a list of T cell receptor beta chains from one sample in a study of blood T cell repertoires in COVID-19. Profiled with immunoSEQ multiplex PCR; TCRdb holds only in-frame clones, not every one. The sample contains a few hundred thousand clones, about 86% of which appear only once. Source material: PBMCs or T cells enriched from blood (not recorded which). The receptor source for this set is a woman between 45 and 60 years old who had recovered from COVID-19. Both conserved end residues are part of each CDR3. D genes are given only for firm matches. Clone size, where shown, is once, few, many, or a class for clones that have expanded.

v_gene	d_gene	j_gene	abundance	CDR3aa	CDR3nt
TRBV28	NA	TRBJ1-4	NA	CASSTWTGGMNENELFF	TGTGCCAGCAGCACCTGGACGGGCGGGATGAATGAAAACGAACTGTTTTTT
TRBV9	TRBD2	TRBJ2-2	NA	CASSVSGGKNTGELFF	TGTGCCAGCAGCGTCAGCGGGGGGAAGAACACCGGGGAGCTGTTTTTT
TRBV2	NA	TRBJ2-7	NA	CASSDYSEQYF	TGTGCCAGCTCAGATTACAGCGAGCAGTACTTC
TRBV9	NA	TRBJ1-2	NA	CASSVVGGAYGYTF	TGTGCCAGCAGCGTAGTCGGGGGGGCCTATGGCTACACCTTC
TRBV7-9	NA	TRBJ2-3	NA	CASSLAGLLSTDTQYF	TGTGCCAGCAGCTTAGCGGGACTCCTAAGCACAGATACGCAGTATTTT
TRBV7-3	TRBD1	TRBJ2-1	NA	CASSSGQTGSNEQFF	TGTGCCAGCAGCTCGGGACAGACAGGAAGCAATGAGCAGTTCTTC
TRBV18	NA	TRBJ1-1	NA	CASFARNTEAFF	TGTGCCAGCTTCGCGAGGAACACTGAAGCTTTCTTT
TRBV7-8	NA	TRBJ2-5	NA	CASSLPGEETQYF	TGTGCCAGCAGCTTGCCGGGGGAAGAGACCCAGTACTTC
TRBV6-2/TRBV6-3	NA	TRBJ2-5	NA	CASSYSFQLGHREETQYF	TGTGCCAGCAGTTACTCCTTCCAACTCGGTCACCGGGAAGAGACCCAGTACTTC
TRBV6-5	NA	TRBJ2-2	many	CASSYSGGPLGELFF	TGTGCCAGCAGTTACTCGGGGGGGCCCCTCGGGGAGCTGTTTTTT
TRBV19	NA	TRBJ2-3	NA	CASSIYAAGRTLDTQYF	TGTGCCAGTAGTATATACGCGGCAGGAAGGACTTTAGATACGCAGTATTTT
TRBV5-6	NA	TRBJ1-2	few	CASSLSENGYTF	TGTGCCAGCAGCTTAAGTGAGAATGGCTACACCTTC
TRBV30	NA	TRBJ1-2	NA	CAWSSKGRSGYTF	TGTGCCTGGAGTTCTAAGGGGCGCAGTGGCTACACCTTC
TRBV6-5	NA	TRBJ1-2	NA	CASTPSRVYGYTF	TGTGCCAGCACCCCGAGCCGCGTCTATGGCTACACCTTC
TRBV28	NA	TRBJ2-2	NA	CASRPWTVDTGELFF	TGTGCCAGCAGACCATGGACAGTGGACACCGGGGAGCTGTTTTTT
TRBV24-1	NA	TRBJ1-5	NA	CATSDSRQILQTSNQPQHF	TGTGCCACCAGTGATTCACGACAGATTCTACAGACATCCAATCAGCCCCAGCATTTT
TRBV7-9	NA	TRBJ2-2	few	CASSLTIWGQKNTGELFF	TGTGCCAGCAGCTTAACTATTTGGGGACAAAAGAACACCGGGGAGCTGTTTTTT
TRBV9	TRBD1	TRBJ1-6	NA	CASSAGTGISPLHF	TGTGCCAGCAGCGCGGGGACAGGGATTTCACCCCTCCACTTT
TRBV3-1/TRBV3-2	NA	TRBJ2-5	NA	CASSQVPGETQYF	TGTGCCAGCAGCCAAGTCCCCGGGGAGACCCAGTACTTC
TRBV19	TRBD1	TRBJ1-1	NA	CASSMTGGQMNTEAFF	TGTGCCAGTAGTATGACAGGGGGCCAAATGAACACTGAAGCTTTCTTT
TRBV27	TRBD1	TRBJ2-1	NA	CASSSWVVDRDSYNEQFF	TGTGCCAGCAGTTCCTGGGTAGTGGACAGGGACTCCTACAATGAGCAGTTCTTC
TRBV4-3	TRBD1	TRBJ2-2	NA	CASSQERTGGIGELFF	TGCGCCAGCAGCCAAGAAAGGACAGGGGGCATCGGGGAGCTGTTTTTT
TRBV5-5	NA	TRBJ2-5	NA	CASSSGDRLEETQYF	TGTGCCAGCAGCTCGGGGGACAGACTGGAGGAGACCCAGTACTTC
TRBV18	NA	TRBJ2-4	NA	CASSQDGQKGYF	TGTGCCAGCTCCCAAGACGGACAGAAAGGGTACTTC
TRBV13	TRBD1	TRBJ1-5	NA	CASSPGGQPQHF	TGTGCCAGCAGCCCAGGGGGACAGCCCCAGCATTTT
TRBV5-1	TRBD2	TRBJ2-3	NA	CASSPLAGGQDTQYF	TGCGCCAGCAGCCCTCTAGCGGGGGGGCAGGATACGCAGTATTTT
TRBV15	NA	TRBJ1-5	NA	CATSRVLGRNNQPQHF	TGTGCCACCAGCAGAGTACTAGGCCGGAACAATCAGCCCCAGCATTTT
TRBV12-2	NA	TRBJ1-5	NA	CASRLFMTGSCNQPQHF	TGTGCAAGTCGCTTATTTATGACAGGCAGTTGCAATCAGCCCCAGCATTTT
TRBV7-2	TRBD2	TRBJ2-5	NA	CASSLVLAGGTTQYF	TGTGCCAGCAGCTTAGTACTAGCGGGGGGTACGACCCAGTACTTC
TRBV5-4	NA	TRBJ1-1	NA	CASSERDTEAFF	TGTGCCAGCAGCGAACGGGACACTGAAGCTTTCTTT
TRBV28	NA	TRBJ1-1	NA	CASMDSKAFF	TGTGCCAGTATGGACAGCAAAGCTTTCTTT
TRBV6-1	TRBD1	TRBJ1-1	NA	CASSEGQGYMNTEAFF	TGTGCCAGCAGTGAGGGACAGGGTTACATGAACACTGAAGCTTTCTTT
TRBV5-5	NA	TRBJ1-4	NA	CASSLAGGVHEKLFF	TGTGCCAGCAGCTTGGCCGGGGGGGTTCATGAAAAACTGTTTTTT